One sample yielded the 20 T cell receptor beta chains listed below, sequenced in a study of tumor and adjacent non-tumor tissue in lung cancer. No cell sorting was done before RNA was extracted from the tissue. Three rounds of nested PCR, following a modified ARM-PCR protocol, produced the TCRbeta library. TCRdb ran MiXCR on the multiplex PCR reads and lists one entry per CDR3 protein. The profile covers about 80,000 distinct CDR3 sequences, with around 77% appearing a single time and 8% to 10% taken by the ten largest. Sample: lung tumor tissue. These receptors were taken from a middle-aged woman with non-small cell lung cancer.

As for this clonotype: A read error may account for a junction end that differs from germline. The genes are TRBV11-2 and TRBJ2-3; D is unresolved. The J call could be wrong; TRBJ1-5 is a better fit for the DNA end. Per the germline V gene, CDR1 is SGHAT and CDR2 is FQNNGV. There are 14 residues in the CDR3. The CDR3: CVSSASAVTDTQHF. CDR3 nucleotide sequence: TGTGTCAGCAGCGCTAGCGCTGTCACGGATACGCAGCATTTT.

V gene TRBV5-1 combines with J gene TRBJ2-5; TRBD1 matches at 9 bases. CDR1 SGHRS and CDR2 YFSETQ come from the germline V gene. With V trimmed by 7 bases and J by 4 bases, 2 bases remained unmatched. This CDR3 spans 12 amino acids. The CDR3 DNA is TGCGCCAGCCGACAGGGGGGAGAGACCCAGTACTTC. It is translated as CASRQGGETQYF. The full variable domain, with the rest looked up from reference TRBV5-1 and TRBJ2-5, is KAGVTQTPRYLIKTRGQQVTLSCSPISGHRSVSWYQQTPGQGLQFLFEYFSETQRNKGNFPGRFSGRQFSNSRSEMNVSTLELGDSALYLCASRQGGETQYFGPGTRLLVL.

A word on this clonotype: A read error is likely, as this CDR3 ends without the conserved phenylalanine or tryptophan. V gene TRBV11-2 combines with J gene TRBJ2-3; D may be TRBD1 (5 bases). The CDR3 runs 17 residues. Trimming took 7 bases from V and 0 from J, leaving 20 bases between them. The V gene's germline CDR1 is SGHAT and CDR2 FQNNGV. CDR3 protein: CASTFGRGRNSTDTQYL. As DNA, the CDR3 is TGTGCCAGCACCTTCGGAAGGGGTAGAAATAGCACAGATACGCAGTATCTT.

Comment on this clonotype: This could be a read error, since a much larger clone is one nucleotide away. V is TRBV12-3 or TRBV12-4 and J is TRBJ2-3; maybe TRBD2 (5 bases). The length of the CDR3 is 14 residues. The CDR3 DNA is TGTGCCAGCAGTTTTCCGGCGGGCACAGATGCGCAGTATTTT. Translating gives CASSFPAGTDAQYF.

In regard to this clonotype: One junction end does not reproduce the germline sequence, and a read error may be involved. The J gene is TRBJ1-1, the V gene TRBV20-1, with no clear D. The germline V gene has CDR1 DFQATT and CDR2 SNEGSKA (reference sequence). The CDR3 runs 15 residues. CDR3 in DNA: TGCGGTGCTAGAGATCCCAGTACGTCCCACACTGAAGCTTTCTTT. This codes for CGARDPSTSHTEAFF.

The V gene is TRBV6-5, the J gene TRBJ1-5; D is unclear. Deletions cut 2 bases from V and 10 bases from J, with 12 bases between. The CDR3 is 13 residues long. CDR1 and CDR2 (germline): MNHEY, SVGAGI. CDR3 loop: CASSYKEGHPQHF. CDR3 DNA: TGTGCCAGCAGTTACAAGGAGGGTCACCCCCAGCATTTT.

This clonotype showed up many times. This chain uses TRBV29-1 with TRBJ2-1; either TRBD1 or TRBD2 may supply D (5 bases each). Per the germline V gene, CDR1 is SQVTM and CDR2 is ANQGSEA. This CDR3 spans 14 amino acids. The germline V and J ends were trimmed by 2 bases and 6 bases, with 14 bases remaining between them. The CDR3 DNA is TGCAGCGTTGAAACGGGACGCGCTCTCAATGAGCAGTTCTTC. It translates to CSVETGRALNEQFF.

This clonotype was observed once. The junction and the germline gene differ at one end; a read error may be behind it. The rearrangement links TRBV5-4 to TRBJ2-1; possibly TRBD2 for D (7 bases). The CDR3 runs 14 residues. Germline assignment: CDR1 SGHNT and CDR2 YYREEE (reference sequence). CDR3 DNA sequence: TGCGCCAGTCAAGGCGGGGGCTCCTACAGTGAGCAGTTCTTC. This translates into CASQGGGSYSEQFF.

At least ten counts were recorded for this clonotype. The J gene is TRBJ2-7, the V gene TRBV6-2 or TRBV6-3; TRBD2 might be the D (6 bases). CDR3 size: 17 residues. V dropped 7 bases and J dropped 5 bases, with 27 bases sitting between them. Germline V gives CDR1 MNHEY, CDR2 SVGEGT. This chain's CDR3 is CASTIRGSGGPSDEQYF. CDR3 DNA: TGTGCCAGCACCATAAGGGGCTCCGGGGGTCCAAGCGACGAGCAGTACTTC.

This clonotype was seen a single time. The chain joins TRBV7-9 to TRBJ2-4; 10 bases are a match to TRBD2. V lost 2 bases, J lost 2 bases, and 18 bases stayed unmatched. From germline, CDR1 is SEHNR and CDR2 FQNEAQ (reference sequence). CDR3 length: 21 residues. CDR3 DNA sequence: TGTGCCAGCAGCTTAACTGAGCCCGTACTAGCGGGATCGTGGACCAAAAACATTCAGTACTTC. This encodes CASSLTEPVLAGSWTKNIQYF.

This rearrangement joins TRBV28 to TRBJ2-7; 7 bases are shared with TRBD2. This CDR3 is built from 12 residues. Germline V lookup: CDR1 MDHEN, CDR2 SYDVKM. Trimming cost V 10 bases and J 0 bases; bases outside gene matches: 3. The chain's CDR3 is CATGRGSYEQYF. The DNA for the CDR3 is TGTGCCACAGGGAGGGGCTCCTACGAGCAGTACTTC.

Notes on this clonotype: Without the conserved terminal phenylalanine or tryptophan, this CDR3 likely stems from a read error. The J gene is TRBJ2-7, the V gene TRBV11-2; TRBD2 matches at 7 bases. The germline gives CDR1 SGHAT, CDR2 FQNNGV. V trimming: 5 bases; J trimming: 6 bases; junction bases outside the gene matches: 16. The CDR3 has 16 residues. The CDR3, as DNA: TGTGCCAGCAGCGAGAGAATAACGGGGGGACGTGGCGAGCAGTACATC. Translated, it gives CASSERITGGRGEQYI.

This clonotype occurred many times. This chain connects TRBV10-3 to TRBJ2-2, with 8 bases lining up with TRBD1. The CDR3 is made up of 14 amino acids. The V segment lost 3 bases and the J segment 9 bases; nucleotides outside the gene matches: 6. Germline loops: CDR1 ENHRY, CDR2 SYGVKD. CDR3 DNA sequence: TGTGCCATCAGTGACTCCAGGGGGCGCCGGGAGCTGTTTTTT. Its protein is CAISDSRGRRELFF.

Concerning this clonotype itself: Being one base from a much bigger clone, this may be a read error. The chain links TRBV20-1 to TRBJ2-3, with unresolved D. Germline V gives CDR1 DFQATT, CDR2 SNEGSKA (reference sequence). V was trimmed by 4 bases and J by 1 base, leaving 6 bases between them. The CDR3 loop spans 12 amino acids. The CDR3 sequence is CSATDGTDTQYF. The CDR3 DNA sequence: TGCAGTGCTACGGATGGCACAGATACGCAGTATTTT.

This clonotype is medium-sized in the sample. V is TRBV28 and J is TRBJ2-1; D possibly corresponds to TRBD1 (7 bases). The CDR3 is 18 residues long. Germline V gene lookup returns CDR1 MDHEN and CDR2 SYDVKM. V shed 3 bases and J shed 3 bases, with 21 bases lying between them. In DNA form, the CDR3 reads TGTGCCAGCAGTTTGTTCTCATACAGGGGAGGATTCTACAATGAGCAGTTCTTC. Translation: CASSLFSYRGGFYNEQFF. Drawing the rest from reference TRBV28 and TRBJ2-1, the complete variable domain is DVKVTQSSRYLVKRTGEKVFLECVQDMDHENMFWYRQDPGLGLRLIYFSYDVKMKEKGDIPEGYSVSREKKERFSLILESASTNQTSMYLCASSLFSYRGGFYNEQFFGPGTRLTVL.

A word on this clonotype: The conserved phenylalanine or tryptophan is not found at the CDR3 terminus, so this likely reflects a read error. J is TRBJ2-7 and V is TRBV11-2; 7 nucleotides agree with TRBD1. The length of the CDR3 is 14 residues. Germline-derived CDR1 and CDR2 are SGHAT and FQNNGV. CDR3 sequence (DNA): TGTGCCAGCGGTGTACAGGGGCTAGGGTACGAACAGTACCTC. This gives the protein CASGVQGLGYEQYL.

Turning to this clonotype: A read error is likely, as this CDR3 ends without the conserved phenylalanine or tryptophan. V gene TRBV12-3 or TRBV12-4 combines with J gene TRBJ1-1; D unresolved. The CDR3 spans 13 residues. The CDR3 DNA sequence: TGCGCCACCCAGTCGAATATAGCCACAGAAGCTTTCTCT. Translation gives CATQSNIATEAFS.

V and J are TRBV6-5 and TRBJ1-6, with D possibly TRBD1 on 5 matching bases. The CDR3 has 14 residues. V shed 6 bases and J shed 7 bases, with 13 bases lying between them. Germline assignment: CDR1 MNHEY and CDR2 SVGAGI. The CDR3 coding sequence is TGTGCCAGCAGCAGGACATGCGTAAATTCACCCCTCCACTTT. Translation gives CASSRTCVNSPLHF.

Note on this clonotype: Since a much larger clone is just one base distant, this may be a read error. The chain recombines TRBV5-1 with TRBJ2-7, with D hard to call. The CDR3 extends over 14 amino acids. Germline V gene sequence: CDR1 SGHRS, CDR2 YFSETQ. Trimming removed 0 bases at V and 0 bases at J, with 7 bases between. DNA of the CDR3: TGCGCCAGCAGCTTGGAAGTCAGCTCCTACGAGCAGTACTTC. Translated, it gives CASSLEVSSYEQYF.

This rearrangement joins TRBV11-2 to TRBJ2-2; D remains ambiguous. The V gene's germline CDR1 is SGHAT and CDR2 FQNNGV. The V end was cut by 4 bases, the J end by 7 bases, with 10 bases between. The CDR3 extends over 13 amino acids. The CDR3 region has the DNA TGTGCCAGCAGCTCCGAACGCTGCGGGGAGCTGTTTTTT. Its translation is CASSSERCGELFF.